This T cell receptor (beta chain) was documented in a study of T cell changes during pregnancy in multiple sclerosis. V shed 3 bases and J shed 2 bases, with 14 bases lying between them. The CDR3 runs to 17 residues. Germline-derived CDR1 and CDR2 are SNHLY and FYNNEI. Repertoires were generated with immunoSEQ multiplex PCR, while TCRdb's copy carries only in-frame clones and drops some. The data show approximately 16,000 clones, 83% seen once. The clonotype originates from a female donor in good health, enrolled as a control in a pregnancy study. The sequenced sample was CD8+ T cells from peripheral blood mononuclear cells, obtained after pregnancy. The J gene is TRBJ2-6, the V gene TRBV2; D gene ambiguous. The CDR3, as DNA: TGTGCCAGCAGTGACCGCGTGAGGAACCCTGGGGCCAACGTCCTGACTTTC. Its translation: CASSDRVRNPGANVLTF. Looking up the rest from reference TRBV2 and TRBJ2-6 gives the full variable domain: EPEVTQTPSHQVTQMGQEVILRCVPISNHLYFYWYRQILGQKVEFLVSFYNNEISEKSEIFDDQFSVERPDGSNFTLKIRSTKLEDSAMYFCASSDRVRNPGANVLTFGAGSRLTVL.